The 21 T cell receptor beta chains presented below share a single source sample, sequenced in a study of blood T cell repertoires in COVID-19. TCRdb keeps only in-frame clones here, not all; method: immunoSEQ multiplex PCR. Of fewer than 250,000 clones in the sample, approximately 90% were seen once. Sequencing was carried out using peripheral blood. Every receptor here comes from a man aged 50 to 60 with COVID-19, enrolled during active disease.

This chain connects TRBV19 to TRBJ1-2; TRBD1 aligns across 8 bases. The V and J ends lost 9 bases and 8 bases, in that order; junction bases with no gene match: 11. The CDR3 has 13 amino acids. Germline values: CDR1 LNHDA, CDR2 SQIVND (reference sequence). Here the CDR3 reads CASRQGLLGGYTF. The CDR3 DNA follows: TGTGCCAGCAGACAGGGGTTGCTGGGGGGCTACACCTTC.

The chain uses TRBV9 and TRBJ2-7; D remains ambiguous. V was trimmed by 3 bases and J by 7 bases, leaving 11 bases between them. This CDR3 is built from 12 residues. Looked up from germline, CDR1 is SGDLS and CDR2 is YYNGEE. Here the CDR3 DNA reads TGTGCCAGCAGCGAAAATTTCTTGGAGCAGTACTTC. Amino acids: CASSENFLEQYF.

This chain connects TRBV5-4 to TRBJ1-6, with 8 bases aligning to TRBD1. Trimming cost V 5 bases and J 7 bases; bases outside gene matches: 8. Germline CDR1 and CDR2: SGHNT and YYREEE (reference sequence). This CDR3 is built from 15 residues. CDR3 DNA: TGTGCCAGCAGACGGACAGGGTATGAGAATTCACCCCTCCACTTT. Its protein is CASRRTGYENSPLHF.

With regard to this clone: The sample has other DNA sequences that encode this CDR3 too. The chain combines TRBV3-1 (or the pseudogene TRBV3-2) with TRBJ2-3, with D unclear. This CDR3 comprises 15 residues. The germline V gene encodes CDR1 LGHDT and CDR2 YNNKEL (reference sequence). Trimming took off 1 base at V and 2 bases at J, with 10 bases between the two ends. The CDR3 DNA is TGTGCCAGCAGCCAAGGGTTAGCAGACACAGATACGCAGTATTTT. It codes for CASSQGLADTDTQYF.

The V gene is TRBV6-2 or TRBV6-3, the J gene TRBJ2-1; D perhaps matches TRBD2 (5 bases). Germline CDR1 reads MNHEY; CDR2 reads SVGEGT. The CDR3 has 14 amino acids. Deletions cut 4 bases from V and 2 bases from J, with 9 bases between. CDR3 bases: TGTGCCAGCAGTTTAGAGGGAACCTACAATGAGCAGTTCTTC. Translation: CASSLEGTYNEQFF.

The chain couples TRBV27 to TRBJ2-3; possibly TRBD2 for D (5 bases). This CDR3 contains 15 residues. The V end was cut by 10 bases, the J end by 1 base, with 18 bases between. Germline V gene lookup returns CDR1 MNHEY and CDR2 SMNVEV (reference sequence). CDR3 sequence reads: CATQRSWVGTDTQYF. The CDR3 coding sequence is TGTGCCACCCAGCGGAGCTGGGTCGGCACAGATACGCAGTATTTT.

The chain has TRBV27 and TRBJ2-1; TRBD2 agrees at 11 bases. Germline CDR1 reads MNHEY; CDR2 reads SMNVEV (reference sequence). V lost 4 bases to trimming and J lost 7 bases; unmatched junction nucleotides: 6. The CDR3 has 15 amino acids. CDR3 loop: CASSWLAGGRNEQFF. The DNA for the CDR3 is TGTGCCAGCAGTTGGCTAGCGGGGGGTAGGAATGAGCAGTTCTTC.

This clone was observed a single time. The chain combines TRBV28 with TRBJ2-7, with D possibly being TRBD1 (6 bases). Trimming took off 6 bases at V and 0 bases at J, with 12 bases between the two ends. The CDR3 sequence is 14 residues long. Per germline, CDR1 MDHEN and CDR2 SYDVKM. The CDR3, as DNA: TGTGCCAGCAGCAGGGGATATAGCTCCTACGAGCAGTACTTC. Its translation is CASSRGYSSYEQYF.

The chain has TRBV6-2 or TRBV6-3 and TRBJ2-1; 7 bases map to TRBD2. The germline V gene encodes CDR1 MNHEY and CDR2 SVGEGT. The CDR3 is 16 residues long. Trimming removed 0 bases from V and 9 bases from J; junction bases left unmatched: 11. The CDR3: CASSYSPRTSLGEQFF. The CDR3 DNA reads TGTGCCAGCAGTTACTCGCCCAGGACTAGTTTGGGTGAGCAGTTCTTC.

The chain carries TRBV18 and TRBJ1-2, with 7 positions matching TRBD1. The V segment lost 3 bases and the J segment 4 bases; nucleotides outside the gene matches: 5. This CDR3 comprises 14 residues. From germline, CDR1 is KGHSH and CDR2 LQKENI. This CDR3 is CASSPGTDRYGYTF. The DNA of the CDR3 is TGTGCCAGCTCACCTGGGACAGACCGCTATGGCTACACCTTC.

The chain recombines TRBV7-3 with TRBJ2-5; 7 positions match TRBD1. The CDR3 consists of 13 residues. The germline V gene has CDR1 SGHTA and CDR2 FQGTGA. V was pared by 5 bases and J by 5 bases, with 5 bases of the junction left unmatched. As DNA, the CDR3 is TGTGCCAGCAGCCCCCAGGGGGAGGAGACCCAGTACTTC. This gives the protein CASSPQGEETQYF. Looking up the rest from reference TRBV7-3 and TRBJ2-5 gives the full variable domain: GAGVSQTPSNKVTEKGKYVELRCDPISGHTALYWYRQSLGQGPEFLIYFQGTGAADDSGLPNDRFFAVRPEGSVSTLKIQRTERGDSAVYLCASSPQGEETQYFGPGTRLLVL.

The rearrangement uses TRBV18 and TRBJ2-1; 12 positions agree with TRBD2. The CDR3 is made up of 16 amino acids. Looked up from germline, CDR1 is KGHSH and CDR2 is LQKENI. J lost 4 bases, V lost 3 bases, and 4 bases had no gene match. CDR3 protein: CASSPPGTSGYNEQFF. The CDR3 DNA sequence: TGTGCCAGCTCACCTCCCGGGACTAGCGGGTACAATGAGCAGTTCTTC.

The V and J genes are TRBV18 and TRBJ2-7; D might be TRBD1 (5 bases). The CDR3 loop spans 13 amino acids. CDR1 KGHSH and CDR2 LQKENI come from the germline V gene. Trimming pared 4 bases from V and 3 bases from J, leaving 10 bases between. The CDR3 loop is CASSLRDSYEQYF. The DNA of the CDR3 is TGTGCCAGCTCACTACGAGACAGCTACGAGCAGTACTTC. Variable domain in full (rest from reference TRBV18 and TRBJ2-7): NAGVMQNPRHLVRRRGQEARLRCSPMKGHSHVYWYRQLPEEGLKFMVYLQKENIIDESGMPKERFSAEFPKEGPSILRIQQVVRGDSAAYFCASSLRDSYEQYFGPGTRLTVT.

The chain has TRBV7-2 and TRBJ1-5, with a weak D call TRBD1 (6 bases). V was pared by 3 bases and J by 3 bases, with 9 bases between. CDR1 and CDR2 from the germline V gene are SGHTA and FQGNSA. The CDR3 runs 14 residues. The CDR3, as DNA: TGTGCCAGCAGCTTGCGACAGGTCAATCAGCCCCAGCATTTT. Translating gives CASSLRQVNQPQHF.

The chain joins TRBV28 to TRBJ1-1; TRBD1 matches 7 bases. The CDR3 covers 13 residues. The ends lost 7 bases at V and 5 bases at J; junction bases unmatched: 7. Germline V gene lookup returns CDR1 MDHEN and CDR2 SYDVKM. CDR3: CASITGEGTEAFF. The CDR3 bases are TGTGCCAGCATAACAGGGGAAGGTACTGAAGCTTTCTTT.

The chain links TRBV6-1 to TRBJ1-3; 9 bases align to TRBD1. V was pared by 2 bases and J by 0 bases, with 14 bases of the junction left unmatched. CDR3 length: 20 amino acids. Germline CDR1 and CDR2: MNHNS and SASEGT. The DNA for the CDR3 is TGTGCCAGCAGTGAACCTACCCCCCGGGACAGGGCCTTCTCTGGAAACACCATATATTTT. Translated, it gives CASSEPTPRDRAFSGNTIYF.

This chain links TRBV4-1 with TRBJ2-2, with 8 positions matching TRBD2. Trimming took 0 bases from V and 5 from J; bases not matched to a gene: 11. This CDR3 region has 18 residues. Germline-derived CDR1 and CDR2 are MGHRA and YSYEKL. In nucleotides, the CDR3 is TGCGCCAGCAGCCAAGATCGCGGCCAGCGGGGGCGAACCGGGGAGCTGTTTTTT. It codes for CASSQDRGQRGRTGELFF.

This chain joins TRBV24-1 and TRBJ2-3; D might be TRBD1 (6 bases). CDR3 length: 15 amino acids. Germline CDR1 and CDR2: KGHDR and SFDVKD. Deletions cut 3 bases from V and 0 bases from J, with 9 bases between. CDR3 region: CATSDQGSSTDTQYF. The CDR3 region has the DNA TGTGCCACCAGTGATCAGGGGAGTAGCACAGATACGCAGTATTTT.

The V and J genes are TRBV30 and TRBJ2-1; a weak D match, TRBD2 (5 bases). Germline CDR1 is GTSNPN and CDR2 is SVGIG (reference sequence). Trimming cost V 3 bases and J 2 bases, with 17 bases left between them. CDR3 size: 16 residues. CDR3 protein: CAWSAHRGPPYNEQFF. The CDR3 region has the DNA TGTGCCTGGAGCGCGCATCGCGGGCCGCCCTACAATGAGCAGTTCTTC.

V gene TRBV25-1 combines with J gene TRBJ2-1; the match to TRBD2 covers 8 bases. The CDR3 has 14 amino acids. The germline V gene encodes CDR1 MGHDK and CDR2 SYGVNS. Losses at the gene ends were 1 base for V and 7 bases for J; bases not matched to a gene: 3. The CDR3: CASSEWVAGNEQFF. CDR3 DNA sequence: TGTGCCAGCAGTGAATGGGTAGCGGGAAATGAGCAGTTCTTC.

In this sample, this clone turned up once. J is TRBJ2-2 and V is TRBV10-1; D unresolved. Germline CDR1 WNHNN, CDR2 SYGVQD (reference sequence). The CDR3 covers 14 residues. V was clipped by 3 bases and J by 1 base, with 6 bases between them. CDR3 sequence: CASSDPGNTGELFF. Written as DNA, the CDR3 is TGCGCCAGCAGTGACCCAGGGAACACCGGGGAGCTGTTTTTT.